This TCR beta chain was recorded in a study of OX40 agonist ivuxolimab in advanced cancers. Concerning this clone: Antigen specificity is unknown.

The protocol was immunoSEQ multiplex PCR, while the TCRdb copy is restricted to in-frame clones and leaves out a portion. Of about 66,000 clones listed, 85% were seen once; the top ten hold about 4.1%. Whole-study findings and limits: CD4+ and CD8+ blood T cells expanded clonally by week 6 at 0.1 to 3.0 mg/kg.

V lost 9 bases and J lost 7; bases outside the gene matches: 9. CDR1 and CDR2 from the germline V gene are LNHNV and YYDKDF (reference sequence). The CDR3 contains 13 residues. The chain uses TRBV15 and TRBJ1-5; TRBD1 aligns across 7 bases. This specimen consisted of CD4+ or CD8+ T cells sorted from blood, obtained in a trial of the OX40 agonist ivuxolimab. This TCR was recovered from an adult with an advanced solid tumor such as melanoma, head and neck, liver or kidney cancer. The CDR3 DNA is TGTGCCACGCGGGACAGCCTAGGGCAGCCCCAGCATTTT. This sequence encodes CATRDSLGQPQHF.